What follows are 27 T cell receptor beta chains derived from one specimen sequenced in a study of blood T cell repertoires in COVID-19 (dated by TCRdb to about 2020). Libraries were built with the immunoSEQ multiplex PCR assay. Here the immuneACCESS table is served through TCRdb, limited to in-frame sequences with V and J called. Missing clones are a known gap in these copies; in checked studies unresolved V genes cover under half, and the rest lacks a known reason. Within this sample are some 300,000 clones, with just under 90% of them counted one time only. The top ten clonotypes cover 1.8% of the sample. Sequencing was done on a sample of peripheral blood. Receptors were obtained from a woman in her twenties or thirties with COVID-19, enrolled during active disease.

This clone was recorded once. The chain is built from TRBV15 and TRBJ1-2; D call uncertain. Germline CDR1 LNHNV, CDR2 YYDKDF (reference sequence). V was pared by 5 bases and J by 3 bases, with 13 bases between. CDR3 length: 14 amino acids. CDR3 in amino acids: CATSLLEPHYGYTF. The CDR3 coding sequence is TGTGCCACCAGCCTGCTAGAGCCTCACTATGGCTACACCTTC.

This chain joins TRBV19 and TRBJ2-2; D perhaps matches TRBD1 (7 bases). The germline V gene has CDR1 LNHDA and CDR2 SQIVND (reference sequence). The CDR3 is 15 amino acids. Trimming stripped 7 bases from V and 5 bases from J, with 17 bases between. The CDR3 protein is CASKGGQGETGELFF. CDR3 bases: TGTGCCAGTAAAGGGGGGCAGGGGGAGACCGGGGAGCTGTTTTTT. Full variable domain (remainder filled in from reference TRBV19 and TRBJ2-2): DGGITQSPKYLFRKEGQNVTLSCEQNLNHDAMYWYRQDPGQGLRLIYYSQIVNDFQKGDIAEGYSVSREKKESFPLTVTSAQKNPTAFYLCASKGGQGETGELFFGEGSRLTVL.

The chain combines TRBV11-3 with TRBJ1-2; D gene ambiguous. Germline V gene sequence: CDR1 SGHNT, CDR2 YENEEA. The V end was cut by 3 bases, the J end by 0 bases, with 5 bases between. CDR3 length: 13 amino acids. The CDR3 DNA sequence: TGTGCCAGCAGCTTTCAGGCTAACTATGGCTACACCTTC. It codes for CASSFQANYGYTF.

This clone has a single count. With a much larger clone just one base away, this may be a read error. This chain uses TRBV7-8 with TRBJ1-2, with a weak D call TRBD1 (6 bases). The germline V gene has CDR1 SGHVS and CDR2 FQNEAQ. The V gene lost 2 bases and the J gene lost 8 bases, with 9 bases spanning the gap. The CDR3 runs 12 residues. For the CDR3, the DNA is TGTGCCAGCAGCTTATACCAGGGGGGCTACACCTTC. Translating gives CASSLYQGGYTF.

V and J are TRBV2 and TRBJ2-7; 11 bases are shared with TRBD1. Germline assignment: CDR1 SNHLY and CDR2 FYNNEI. The V segment lost 8 bases and the J segment 0 bases; nucleotides outside the gene matches: 6. The length of the CDR3 is 15 residues. The CDR3, as DNA: TGTGCCAGCCTCGCCGGGACAGGGGGCTCCTACGAGCAGTACTTC. It codes for CASLAGTGGSYEQYF. The complete variable domain, with remaining parts taken from reference TRBV2 and TRBJ2-7, reads EPEVTQTPSHQVTQMGQEVILRCVPISNHLYFYWYRQILGQKVEFLVSFYNNEISEKSEIFDDQFSVERPDGSNFTLKIRSTKLEDSAMYFCASLAGTGGSYEQYFGPGTRLTVT.

The chain carries TRBV28 and TRBJ1-3, with D possibly TRBD1 on 6 matching bases. The CDR3 sequence is 15 residues long. Trimming took 5 bases from V and 4 from J, leaving 15 bases between them. In germline, CDR1 is MDHEN, CDR2 SYDVKM. CDR3 DNA: TGTGCCAGCAGTACTTCTGGGGGCACCGGAAACACCATATATTTT. This encodes CASSTSGGTGNTIYF. The whole variable domain, filled in from reference TRBV28 and TRBJ1-3, reads DVKVTQSSRYLVKRTGEKVFLECVQDMDHENMFWYRQDPGLGLRLIYFSYDVKMKEKGDIPEGYSVSREKKERFSLILESASTNQTSMYLCASSTSGGTGNTIYFGEGSWLTVV.

The chain links TRBV11-2 to TRBJ2-1; TRBD2 might be the D (5 bases). The CDR3 runs to 15 residues. Looked up from germline, CDR1 is SGHAT and CDR2 is FQNNGV. The germline V and J ends were trimmed by 0 bases and 5 bases, with 11 bases remaining between them. CDR3 in amino acids: CASSLDRGGHNEQFF. The CDR3 DNA reads TGTGCCAGCAGCTTAGATCGGGGTGGGCACAATGAGCAGTTCTTC.

The rearrangement links TRBV18 to TRBJ2-5; D is perhaps TRBD2 (5 bases). The CDR3 length is 13 residues. Germline assignment: CDR1 KGHSH and CDR2 LQKENI. Trimming removed 3 bases at V and 7 bases at J, with 12 bases between. CDR3 in amino acids: CASSPEAVGTQYF. DNA for the CDR3: TGTGCCAGCTCACCGGAGGCGGTTGGGACCCAGTACTTC.

The J gene is TRBJ1-4, the V gene TRBV6-6, with D possibly being TRBD1 (5 bases). The CDR3 extends over 19 amino acids. In germline, CDR1 is MNHNY, CDR2 SVGAGI (reference sequence). V was trimmed by 6 bases and J by 1 base, leaving 24 bases between them. CDR3 nucleotide sequence: TGTGCCAGCAGCTTCCGATCTAGTGCGGGACGGAGAACTAATGAAAAACTGTTTTTT. Translation: CASSFRSSAGRRTNEKLFF.

The chain links TRBV11-2 to TRBJ2-1, with D possibly TRBD1 on 6 matching bases. CDR3 length: 15 residues. V lost 0 bases and J lost 6, with 12 bases in between. Germline loops: CDR1 SGHAT, CDR2 FQNNGV. For the CDR3, the DNA is TGTGCCAGCAGCTTAGAGGGGTTAGGGGGCAATGAGCAGTTCTTC. It is translated as CASSLEGLGGNEQFF. Complete variable domain (other parts from reference TRBV11-2 and TRBJ2-1): EAGVAQSPRYKIIEKRQSVAFWCNPISGHATLYWYQQILGQGPKLLIQFQNNGVVDDSQLPKDRFSAERLKGVDSTLKIQPAKLEDSAVYLCASSLEGLGGNEQFFGPGTRLTVL.

V is TRBV6-4 and J is TRBJ2-7, with TRBD2 as a possible D gene (5 bases). Deletions cut 2 bases from V and 6 bases from J, with 11 bases between. The germline V gene encodes CDR1 MRHNA and CDR2 SNTAGT. The CDR3 covers 13 residues. The CDR3 coding sequence is TGTGCCAGCAGTGACGCGCCCCGGGGCGAGCAGTACTTC. Protein sequence: CASSDAPRGEQYF.

V and J are TRBV29-1 and TRBJ2-6; perhaps TRBD1 as D (6 bases). The CDR3 is made up of 18 amino acids. Trimming removed 4 bases at V and 0 bases at J, with 19 bases between. CDR1 SQVTM and CDR2 ANQGSEA come from the germline V gene. The chain's CDR3 is CSVGGRQAGSSGANVLTF. The CDR3 nucleotides read TGCAGCGTTGGGGGGAGACAGGCCGGGTCCTCTGGGGCCAACGTCCTGACTTTC.

The genes are TRBV3-1 (or the pseudogene TRBV3-2) and TRBJ2-1; 12 bases line up with TRBD2. The germline CDR1 and CDR2 sequences are LGHDT and YNNKEL (reference sequence). J gave up 8 bases and V 0 bases, and 5 bases lay outside the gene matches. The CDR3 loop spans 16 amino acids. The CDR3 sequence: CASSQDPLAGGYEQFF. The CDR3 DNA follows: TGTGCCAGCAGCCAAGACCCCCTAGCGGGGGGGTATGAGCAGTTCTTC.

This chain links TRBV10-3 with TRBJ1-2, with a tentative D call TRBD1 (6 bases). There are 13 residues in the CDR3. The germline CDR1 and CDR2 sequences are ENHRY and SYGVKD. Trimming took off 6 bases at V and 0 bases at J, with 8 bases between the two ends. The chain's CDR3 is CAIRDSPNYGYTF. CDR3 DNA sequence: TGTGCCATCAGGGACAGCCCTAACTATGGCTACACCTTC.

The V gene is TRBV5-6, the J gene TRBJ1-6; D gene uncertain. This CDR3 comprises 14 residues. From germline, CDR1 is SGHDT and CDR2 YYEEEE. V was trimmed by 0 bases and J by 8 bases, leaving 9 bases between them. This CDR3 reads CASSLVAGDSPLHF. The CDR3 DNA sequence: TGTGCCAGCAGCTTGGTGGCAGGTGATTCACCCCTCCACTTT.

This clone occurred a few times. The CDR3: CAWSPADSNGYTF. The CDR3 region has the DNA TGTGCCTGGAGTCCCGCGGATTCGAATGGCTACACCTTC. V usage is TRBV30 and J usage is TRBJ1-2; D ambiguous. This CDR3 is built from 13 residues. V was pared by 2 bases and J by 6 bases, with 13 bases between. CDR1 GTSNPN and CDR2 SVGIG come from the germline V gene (reference sequence).

This clone occurred a few times. The chain has TRBV5-4 and TRBJ1-3, with a tentative D call TRBD1 (6 bases). The V end was cut by 4 bases, the J end by 0 bases, with 11 bases between. The CDR3 totals 15 residues. CDR1 and CDR2 from the germline V gene are SGHNT and YYREEE (reference sequence). In DNA, the CDR3 is TGTGCCAGCAGCGCGCCGACAGGCTCTGGAAACACCATATATTTT. Encoded protein: CASSAPTGSGNTIYF.

CDR3 nucleotides: TGTGCCAGCTCACCAGGGACTGAAAATGAAAAACTGTTTTTT. Translated: CASSPGTENEKLFF. V and J are TRBV18 and TRBJ1-4; weak D call: TRBD1 (5 bases). The CDR3 covers 14 residues. The germline gives CDR1 KGHSH, CDR2 LQKENI. Trimming stripped 2 bases from V and 5 bases from J, with 9 bases between. Supplemented by reference TRBV18 and TRBJ1-4, the full variable domain reads NAGVMQNPRHLVRRRGQEARLRCSPMKGHSHVYWYRQLPEEGLKFMVYLQKENIIDESGMPKERFSAEFPKEGPSILRIQQVVRGDSAAYFCASSPGTENEKLFFGSGTQLSVL.

The CDR3 here is CASSFQILSDTQYF. The DNA for the CDR3 is TGTGCCAGCAGCTTCCAGATTCTCTCAGATACGCAGTATTTT. V usage is TRBV11-2 and J usage is TRBJ2-3; unclear D gene. CDR3 length: 14 amino acids. Trimming removed 3 bases at V and 4 bases at J, with 11 bases between. Germline V gene data show CDR1 as SGHAT and CDR2 as FQNNGV.

The chain employs TRBV6-2 or TRBV6-3 and TRBJ1-5; TRBD1 aligns across 8 bases. The CDR3 runs to 16 residues. With 1 base clipped from V and 6 bases from J, the junction kept 8 bases outside the gene matches. CDR1 and CDR2 (germline): MNHEY, SVGEGT. CDR3 residues: CASSYYLTGVAQPQHF. The DNA of the CDR3 is TGTGCCAGCAGTTACTACCTGACAGGGGTGGCTCAGCCCCAGCATTTT.

The J gene is TRBJ1-6, the V gene TRBV9, with D unclear. This CDR3 region has 13 residues. Trimming cost V 4 bases and J 8 bases, with 10 bases left between them. Germline-derived CDR1 and CDR2 are SGDLS and YYNGEE. CDR3 amino acids: CASSPSVDSPLHF. CDR3 bases: TGTGCCAGCAGCCCCTCAGTCGATTCACCCCTCCACTTT.

This chain joins TRBV28 and TRBJ2-1; 9 positions agree with TRBD1. V gave up 6 bases and J gave up 3 bases; unmatched junction bases: 6. CDR1 MDHEN and CDR2 SYDVKM come from the germline V gene. The CDR3 has 15 residues. The CDR3 protein is CASRGGDRDYNEQFF. The DNA for the CDR3 is TGTGCCAGCAGGGGTGGGGACAGGGACTACAATGAGCAGTTCTTC.

V is TRBV11-2 and J is TRBJ2-5; D call uncertain. The length of the CDR3 is 14 residues. The germline V and J ends were trimmed by 5 bases and 0 bases, with 10 bases remaining between them. The germline gives CDR1 SGHAT, CDR2 FQNNGV. The CDR3 loop is CASSRSPNQETQYF. The DNA for the CDR3 is TGTGCCAGCAGCCGCTCCCCTAACCAAGAGACCCAGTACTTC.

This clone was counted only a few times. The chain couples TRBV3-1 (or the pseudogene TRBV3-2) to TRBJ2-1; D remains ambiguous. The CDR3 loop spans 15 amino acids. Germline V gives CDR1 LGHDT, CDR2 YNNKEL (reference sequence). The V end was cut by 2 bases, the J end by 3 bases, with 11 bases between. In nucleotides, the CDR3 is TGTGCCAGCAGCCAACTAGGAGCAAACTACAATGAGCAGTTCTTC. Protein: CASSQLGANYNEQFF.

The chain employs TRBV18 and TRBJ1-6; D not certain. V shed 2 bases and J shed 8 bases, with 7 bases lying between them. The CDR3 sequence is 13 residues long. Looked up from germline, CDR1 is KGHSH and CDR2 is LQKENI. DNA of the CDR3: TGTGCCAGCTCACCAAATATCCATTCACCCCTCCACTTT. This codes for CASSPNIHSPLHF.

The V and J genes are TRBV28 and TRBJ1-1; no clear D gene. The V and J ends lost 6 bases and 5 bases respectively, with 10 bases between them. The CDR3 is made up of 12 amino acids. Germline loops: CDR1 MDHEN, CDR2 SYDVKM. For the CDR3, the DNA is TGTGCCAGCAGACTGGAGGTTACTGAAGCTTTCTTT. Protein: CASRLEVTEAFF.

V gene TRBV5-6 combines with J gene TRBJ1-3; 7 bases agree with TRBD1. V dropped 4 bases and J dropped 4; count of bases not matched to a gene: 5. The CDR3 is 14 residues long. The germline V gene has CDR1 SGHDT and CDR2 YYEEEE. CDR3 sequence reads: CASSVTGYGNTIYF. The CDR3, as DNA: TGTGCCAGCAGCGTGACAGGGTACGGAAACACCATATATTTT.